These T cell receptor beta chains were read from a single sample in a study of breast tumors, draining lymph nodes, adjacent tissues. Each CDR3 protein is one row after TCRdb ran MiXCR on the multiplex PCR reads. The top ten clones hold 3.6% of a sample with some 230,000 distinct CDR3 sequences, under 40% of them seen once. Sequencing was carried out using axillary lymph node tissue. The receptors were sampled from a female donor with breast cancer. Some clones in this sample may be carry-over from other donors' samples. Each CDR3 is given with its conserved first and last residue. A D gene is named only where the DNA matches it firmly. Only some rows state a clone size, as once, few, many or a class for expanded clones.

TRBV5-1	many	TRBJ1-6	NA	CASSLGTAAGNSPLHF	TGCGCCAGCAGCTTGGGGACAGCGGCCGGGAATTCACCCCTCCACTTT
TRBV19	once	TRBJ1-6	TRBD1	CAARGTGNNSPLHF	TGTGCCGCACGCGGGACAGGGAATAATTCACCCCTCCACTTT
TRBV7-2	NA	TRBJ1-2	NA	CASSLESGDNYGYPF	TGTGCCAGCAGCTTAGAATCGGGGGATAACTATGGCTACCCCTTC
TRBV5-1	many	TRBJ2-1	NA	CASSSEGSKQFF	TGCGCCAGCAGTTCCGAAGGTAGCAAGCAGTTCTTC
TRBV7-9	NA	TRBJ1-4	NA	CASSSWGRGATNEKLFF	TGTGCCAGCAGCTCTTGGGGCAGGGGAGCAACTAATGAAAAACTGTTTTTT
TRBV6-2/TRBV6-3	few	TRBJ2-5	NA	CASSYPRGGSEKTQYF	TGTGCCAGCAGTTACCCTCGAGGGGGAAGTGAAAAGACCCAGTACTTC
TRBV9	many	TRBJ1-5	NA	CASSEDGYRSNQPQHF	TGTGCCAGCAGCGAAGACGGTTATAGGAGCAATCAGCCCCAGCATTTT
TRBV14	many	TRBJ1-6	TRBD1	CASSQDRQGANSPLHF	TGTGCCAGCAGCCAAGATAGACAGGGGGCTAATTCACCCCTCCACTTT
TRBV10-1	many	TRBJ2-3	NA	CASSDFPRDGRPGTDTQYF	TGCGCCAGCAGTGACTTCCCCCGGGACGGGCGACCTGGCACAGATACGCAGTATTTT
TRBV20-1	many	TRBJ1-3	NA	CSAKGLGSGNTIYF	TGCAGTGCCAAGGGGCTCGGGTCTGGAAACACCATATATTTT
TRBV20-1	NA	TRBJ1-4	TRBD1	CSATSRTGRAEKLFF	TGCAGTGCTACTTCTAGGACAGGGAGGGCTGAAAAACTGTTTTTT
TRBV7-2	NA	TRBJ1-3	NA	CASSRTSGNTIYF	TGTGCCAGCAGCCGGACTAGCGGAAACACCATATATTTT
TRBV9	NA	TRBJ2-7	TRBD1	CASSVSGQGHVEQYF	TGTGCCAGCAGCGTCTCGGGACAGGGGCACGTCGAGCAGTACTTC
TRBV6-4	NA	TRBJ2-3	TRBD2	CASSGTSGEQYF	TGTGCCAGCAGTGGGACTAGCGGGGAGCAGTATTTT
TRBV20-1	many	TRBJ2-5	NA	CSANRLGEETQYF	TGCAGTGCTAATCGACTCGGGGAGGAGACCCAGTACTTC
TRBV6-5	many	TRBJ2-1	TRBD2	CASSFKTSGGPDEQFF	TGTGCCAGCAGTTTTAAGACTAGCGGGGGGCCCGATGAGCAGTTCTTC
TRBV3-1	NA	TRBJ2-1	NA	CASSQEGVQFF	TGTGCCAGCAGCCAAGAGGGAGTCCAGTTCTTC
TRBV9	many	TRBJ2-1	TRBD1	CASSVGGQDNEQFF	TGTGCCAGCAGCGTAGGCGGACAGGACAATGAGCAGTTCTTC
TRBV5-5	once	TRBJ1-4	TRBD1	CASSWDTAGTGLFATNEKLFF	TGTGCCAGCAGCTGGGACACAGCAGGGACAGGCTTATTCGCAACTAATGAAAAACTGTTTTTT
TRBV5-8	many	TRBJ1-6	TRBD1	CASSPGQEYNSPLHF	TGTGCCAGCAGCCCGGGACAGGAGTATAATTCACCCCTCCACTTT
TRBV7-3	NA	TRBJ2-3	NA	CASSLGEADTQYF	TGTGCCAGCAGCTTAGGAGAGGCCGATACGCAGTATTTT
TRBV18	many	TRBJ2-5	NA	CASSPNRGTQYF	TGTGCCAGCTCACCGAATAGAGGGACCCAGTACTTC
TRBV7-2	many	TRBJ2-5	TRBD1	CASSLAGPARGETQYF	TGTGCCAGCAGCTTAGCCGGGCCTGCCAGGGGGGAGACCCAGTACTTC
TRBV6-5	many	TRBJ2-7	NA	CASSPPRGYEQYF	TGTGCCAGCAGTCCTCCCCGGGGCTACGAGCAGTACTTC
TRBV6-5	NA	TRBJ2-3	TRBD1	CASRRTGGASDTQYF	TGTGCCAGCAGGCGGACAGGGGGCGCTTCGGATACGCAGTATTTT
TRBV10-3	NA	TRBJ1-1	TRBD1	CAIQGGADTEAFF	TGTGCCATCCAAGGGGGCGCGGACACTGAAGCTTTCTTT
TRBV11-2	NA	TRBJ2-7	TRBD1	CASSGDRDEQYF	TGTGCCAGCAGTGGGGACAGGGACGAGCAGTACTTC
TRBV7-6	NA	TRBJ2-7	NA	CASSLGGGYYEQYF	TGTGCCAGCAGCTTAGGGGGGGGCTACTACGAGCAGTACTTC
TRBV6-5	few	TRBJ2-2	NA	CASRHGFLDTTGELFF	TGTGCCAGCAGACACGGATTCTTGGACACCACCGGGGAGCTGTTTTTT
TRBV5-1	NA	TRBJ2-2	NA	CANSLGGASVSGELFF	TGCGCCAACAGCTTGGGGGGTGCCAGCGTCTCCGGGGAGCTGTTTTTT
TRBV12-3/TRBV12-4	NA	TRBJ2-5	TRBD1	CASSPRTGRYGKTQYF	TGTGCCAGCAGTCCAAGGACAGGGCGGTATGGCAAGACCCAGTACTTC
TRBV5-6	many	TRBJ1-5	NA	CASNEGNQPQHF	TGTGCCAGCAACGAGGGCAATCAGCCCCAGCATTTT
TRBV4-3	NA	TRBJ2-5	NA	CASSQDWGYMAQYF	TGCGCCAGCAGCCAAGATTGGGGATACATGGCCCAGTACTTC
TRBV2	few	TRBJ2-7	NA	CASRGTLGAQYF	TGTGCCAGCAGGGGGACTCTCGGTGCGCAGTACTTC
TRBV10-3	many	TRBJ1-2	NA	CAISGGAGSGYTF	TGTGCCATCAGTGGAGGGGCAGGGTCTGGCTACACCTTC
TRBV6-6	NA	TRBJ2-1	TRBD2	CASSYFGTSGANEQFF	TGTGCCAGCAGTTACTTCGGGACTAGCGGAGCCAATGAGCAGTTCTTC
TRBV7-3	many	TRBJ1-2	NA	CASSLFKGSGYTF	TGTGCCAGCAGCTTATTTAAAGGGTCGGGCTACACCTTC
TRBV9	NA	TRBJ2-5	NA	CASSVEGAGLYF	TGTGCCAGCAGCGTAGAAGGGGCGGGGCTGTACTTC
TRBV4-1	many	TRBJ1-5	NA	CASSPVSNQPQHF	TGCGCCAGCAGCCCCGTTAGCAATCAGCCCCAGCATTTT
TRBV5-4	many	TRBJ1-4	NA	CASSLASMGEKLFF	TGTGCCAGCAGCTTGGCTTCCATGGGGGAAAAACTGTTTTTT
TRBV28	NA	TRBJ2-7	NA	CASINSAPYEQYF	TGTGCCAGCATTAATAGCGCACCCTACGAGCAGTACTTC
TRBV19	many	TRBJ1-6	NA	CASGEGGGFSPLHF	TGTGCCAGCGGGGAGGGTGGGGGTTTTTCACCCCTCCACTTT
TRBV15	NA	TRBJ1-5	NA	CATSSSTYQPQHF	TGTGCCACCAGCAGCTCGACCTATCAGCCCCAGCATTTT
TRBV11-3	many	TRBJ2-3	NA	CASSFDRKTDTQYF	TGTGCCAGCAGCTTCGACAGGAAAACAGATACGCAGTATTTT
TRBV6-6	many	TRBJ2-1	TRBD2	CASREGLAGVDEQFF	TGTGCCAGCAGGGAGGGACTAGCGGGAGTGGATGAGCAGTTCTTC
TRBV20-1	NA	TRBJ2-1	TRBD2	CSAGDVTSGARLFNEQFF	TGCAGTGCGGGTGATGTGACTAGCGGGGCTAGGCTGTTCAATGAGCAGTTCTTC
TRBV6-6	many	TRBJ2-1	TRBD1	CASTRQGASYNEQFF	TGTGCCAGCACAAGACAGGGGGCGTCTTACAATGAGCAGTTCTTC
TRBV5-1	many	TRBJ2-3	NA	CASSLEWGFGTDTQYF	TGCGCCAGCAGCTTGGAATGGGGGTTTGGCACAGATACGCAGTATTTT
TRBV6-6	many	TRBJ1-6	TRBD1	CASSATGGKSSYNSPLHF	TGTGCCAGCAGTGCAACAGGGGGGAAAAGCTCCTATAATTCACCCCTCCACTTT
TRBV19	NA	TRBJ1-5	NA	CASSRRDTQETQHF	TGTGCCAGTAGTCGCCGGGACACCCAAGAGACCCAGCATTTT
TRBV12-5	many	TRBJ2-7	TRBD1	CASGPDRAEQYF	TGTGCTAGTGGCCCCGACAGGGCCGAGCAGTACTTC
TRBV6-5	NA	TRBJ2-7	NA	CASSHVRRGEQYF	TGTGCCAGCAGTCACGTGCGTAGGGGAGAGCAGTACTTC
TRBV7-9	many	TRBJ2-1	NA	CASSLNLQINNEQFF	TGTGCCAGCAGCTTAAATTTGCAAATAAACAATGAGCAGTTCTTC
TRBV9	NA	TRBJ2-3	NA	CASSQAATSTDTQYF	TGTGCCAGCAGCCAGGCCGCGACTAGCACAGATACGCAGTATTTT
TRBV5-8	many	TRBJ1-2	NA	CASSLAHGYTF	TGTGCCAGCAGCTTGGCCCACGGCTACACCTTC
TRBV7-9	many	TRBJ2-6	NA	CASSFMGSGANVLTF	TGTGCCAGCAGCTTTATGGGGTCTGGGGCCAACGTCCTGACTTTC